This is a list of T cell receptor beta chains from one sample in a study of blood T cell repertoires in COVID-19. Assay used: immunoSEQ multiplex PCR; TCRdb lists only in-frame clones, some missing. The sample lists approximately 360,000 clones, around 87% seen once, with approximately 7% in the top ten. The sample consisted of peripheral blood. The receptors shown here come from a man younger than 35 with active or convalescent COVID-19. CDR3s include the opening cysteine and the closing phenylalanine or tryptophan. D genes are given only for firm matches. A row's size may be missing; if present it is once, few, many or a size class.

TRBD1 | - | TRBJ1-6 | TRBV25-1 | TGTGCCAGCAGTGGGGGACAGGGGTCATCACCCCTCCACTTT | CASSGGQGSSPLHF
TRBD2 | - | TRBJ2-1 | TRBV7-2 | TGTGCCAGCAGCTTAGATAGCGGGAGTAACTACAATGAGCAGTTCTTC | CASSLDSGSNYNEQFF
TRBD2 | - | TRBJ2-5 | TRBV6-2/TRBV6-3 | TGTGCCAGCAGTTTCGGAGTAGCGGGAGGGCATGAGACCCAGTACTTC | CASSFGVAGGHETQYF
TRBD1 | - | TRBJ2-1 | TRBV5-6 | TGTGCCAGCAGGACCGGGACAGGGTCCTACAATGAGCAGTTCTTC | CASRTGTGSYNEQFF
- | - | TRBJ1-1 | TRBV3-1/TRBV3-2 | TGTGCCAGCAGCCATCAGAACAGGGTGATCACTGAAGCTTTCTTT | CASSHQNRVITEAFF
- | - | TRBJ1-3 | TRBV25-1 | TGTGCCAGCGAGGACTCCAGCCGAAACACCATATATTTT | CASEDSSRNTIYF
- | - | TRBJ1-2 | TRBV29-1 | TGCAGCGTTAGTCAACAGGAGACTTATGGCTACACCTTC | CSVSQQETYGYTF
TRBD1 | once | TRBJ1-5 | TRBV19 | TGTGCCAGTGGGACAGGCGGCAATCAGCCCCAGCATTTT | CASGTGGNQPQHF
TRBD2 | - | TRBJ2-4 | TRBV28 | TGTGCCAGCAGTAGCCCGTTTGGTAGCGGGAGGGCCGGGGCCAAAAACATTCAGTACTTC | CASSSPFGSGRAGAKNIQYF
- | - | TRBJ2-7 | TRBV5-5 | TGTGCCAGCAGCTTGGTAAGGGAGCAGGGGCAGCAGTACTTC | CASSLVREQGQQYF
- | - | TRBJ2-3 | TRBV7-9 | TGTGCCAGCAGCCCCCGAGGGGGAGGCACAGATACGCAGTATTTT | CASSPRGGGTDTQYF
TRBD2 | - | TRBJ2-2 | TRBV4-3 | TGCGCCAGCAGCCAAGCCTCAAGCGGGAGCACCGGGGAGCTGTTTTTT | CASSQASSGSTGELFF
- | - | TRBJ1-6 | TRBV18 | TGTGCCAGCTCACATGGGACTGGTGATTCACCCCTCCACTTT | CASSHGTGDSPLHF
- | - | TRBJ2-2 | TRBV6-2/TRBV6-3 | TGTGCCAGCAGCCGGAGCGGTGGGACCGGGGAGCTGTTTTTT | CASSRSGGTGELFF
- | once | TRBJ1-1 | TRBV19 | TGTGCCAGCAGGGGACATAACACTGAAGCTTTCTTT | CASRGHNTEAFF
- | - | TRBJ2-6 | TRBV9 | TGTGCCAGCAGCGATTACTCTGGGGCCAACGTCCTGACTTTC | CASSDYSGANVLTF
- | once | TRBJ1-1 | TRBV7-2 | TGTGCCAGCAGCTTTGGCAGGGCCTGGACACTGAACACTGAAGCTTTCTTT | CASSFGRAWTLNTEAFF